This T cell receptor (beta chain) was observed in a study of cytomegalovirus exposure and HLA in healthy donors. Study-wide context: Early on, a data release was issued that held some 85 million unique TCRs from HLA-typed donors. Study results and limitations: Later analysis indicated greater clonal expansion among HLA-associated TCR beta chains than among equally common other chains. Some TCR beta chains (about 180 of them) were listed as cytomegalovirus-associated.

Researchers ran the PCR with 60 Vbeta and 13 Jbeta primers. Method: immunoSEQ multiplex PCR; TCRdb's copy keeps in-frame clones and lacks some. The sample carries 120,000 or so clones, more than 70% recorded once. The germline V gene encodes CDR1 MNHNY and CDR2 SVGAGI (reference sequence). The trim removed 5 bases at V and 6 bases at J, leaving 3 bases unmatched. The CDR3 is 13 amino acids. This clone has more than one count but fewer than ten. The antigen is undetermined. This TCR was sampled from a man aged 45-65 years in good health and CMV-seropositive. Input material: PBMCs. The J gene is TRBJ2-2, the V gene TRBV6-6, with 7 positions matching TRBD1. In nucleotides, the CDR3 is TGTGCCAGCAGTGACAGGGAAGCCGGGGAGCTGTTTTTT. This gives the protein CASSDREAGELFF.